Here is one TCR beta chain with its context. No antigen is known for it. Germline V gene lookup returns CDR1 DFQATT and CDR2 SNEGSKA (reference sequence). The CDR3 extends over 12 amino acids. The sample originates from a study of identical twins. Broader study findings: Compared with unrelated sharing, twin-shared out-of-frame alpha sequences had more low-probability sequences. Zero-insertion analyses might be partly confounded by invariant T cells like MAIT and iNKT. Insertions were fewer in abundant cord blood beta clonotypes, whereas memory repertoires showed none of this pattern.

TCRdb reprocessed the 5' RACE reads with MiXCR, giving one entry per CDR3 protein. This table holds about 1.7 million distinct CDR3 sequences, around a third found once. The specimen sequenced was cord blood. The chain recombines TRBV20-1 with TRBJ1-1; TRBD1 aligns across 8 bases. The TCR originated in a newborn girl in good health. The CDR3 sequence is CSARTGSTEAFF. The CDR3, as DNA: TGCAGCGCCAGGACAGGGAGCACTGAAGCTTTCTTT.